Listed below are T cell receptor beta chains from one sample, sequenced in a study of blood T cell repertoires in COVID-19. TCRdb's table, derived via immunoSEQ multiplex PCR, lists solely in-frame clones and lacks some. Of under 150,000 clones listed, 82% are singletons. What was sequenced was peripheral blood. These receptors were obtained from an older man with active or convalescent COVID-19. Both conserved end residues are trimmed from each CDR3. Each record gives: D gene, V gene, CDR3 length, clone size, CDR3 protein. The D gene is left open where the match is weak. Size values are once, few and many counts, or a class for expanded clones, and some rows have none.

D: TRBD1; V: TRBV11-2; length: 14; size: NA; CDR3: ASSLEGDRALYGYT
D: NA; V: TRBV15; length: 14; size: NA; CDR3: ATTPRLVATNEKLF
D: NA; V: TRBV6-4; length: 12; size: NA; CDR3: ASNKGQRLEKLF
D: NA; V: TRBV5-6; length: 13; size: NA; CDR3: ASSWGQVNNSPLH
D: NA; V: TRBV3-1/TRBV3-2; length: 12; size: NA; CDR3: ASSLGTAYNEQF
D: TRBD2; V: TRBV5-1; length: 14; size: NA; CDR3: ASIAPGLAGAGEQF
D: NA; V: TRBV5-6; length: 13; size: NA; CDR3: ASNKGRGTNTEAF
D: TRBD2; V: TRBV19; length: 14; size: NA; CDR3: ASSIGGSGGRNEQF
D: TRBD2; V: TRBV7-6; length: 14; size: NA; CDR3: ASSLAGLAGVDTQY
D: NA; V: TRBV5-4; length: 12; size: NA; CDR3: ASRDGHGNSPLH
D: NA; V: TRBV11-3; length: 12; size: NA; CDR3: ASSPSQGTNTQY
D: NA; V: TRBV7-8; length: 12; size: NA; CDR3: ASSSKGGVEKLF
D: TRBD2; V: TRBV27; length: 17; size: NA; CDR3: ASSHHGLAGGPSYNEQF
D: NA; V: TRBV5-6; length: 10; size: NA; CDR3: ASSLLRVEQY
D: TRBD1; V: TRBV9; length: 10; size: NA; CDR3: ASRGQGNTIY
D: NA; V: TRBV6-5; length: 11; size: NA; CDR3: ASSYGRLNEQF
D: NA; V: TRBV28; length: 11; size: NA; CDR3: ASMGASYNEQF
D: NA; V: TRBV9; length: 11; size: NA; CDR3: ASSVDVSTEAF
D: NA; V: TRBV20-1; length: 9; size: NA; CDR3: SARTESQAF
D: NA; V: TRBV18; length: 13; size: NA; CDR3: ASSPGQINHQPQH
D: TRBD2; V: TRBV29-1; length: 13; size: once; CDR3: SVEDGLAVADTQY
D: TRBD1; V: TRBV6-2/TRBV6-3; length: 13; size: many; CDR3: ASSYPGTVIRPQH
D: TRBD1; V: TRBV5-4; length: 11; size: NA; CDR3: ASSFIQGDTIY
D: NA; V: TRBV6-2/TRBV6-3; length: 12; size: NA; CDR3: ASSSGAGGRKLF
D: NA; V: TRBV2; length: 10; size: NA; CDR3: ASGNRVEKLF
D: NA; V: TRBV2; length: 10; size: NA; CDR3: ASSAGSGELF
D: TRBD2; V: TRBV10-3; length: 14; size: NA; CDR3: AISRGLAGGNNEQF
D: TRBD1; V: TRBV12-3/TRBV12-4; length: 11; size: NA; CDR3: ASSLTGADGYT
D: NA; V: TRBV19; length: 12; size: NA; CDR3: ASSGPGSGNTIY
D: TRBD1; V: TRBV28; length: 10; size: NA; CDR3: ATGDRRDGYT
D: NA; V: TRBV7-9; length: 12; size: NA; CDR3: ASSDYRENTEAF
D: TRBD1; V: TRBV10-3; length: 13; size: NA; CDR3: AISDGTGYGNTIY
D: TRBD1; V: TRBV27; length: 14; size: few; CDR3: ASSLFPGQAPYEQY
D: NA; V: TRBV27; length: 11; size: NA; CDR3: ASSLFRNTEAF
D: TRBD1; V: TRBV6-6; length: 12; size: NA; CDR3: ASRKQGSNYGYT
D: NA; V: TRBV28; length: 11; size: NA; CDR3: ASSPAGAVEAF
D: TRBD1; V: TRBV4-1; length: 14; size: NA; CDR3: ASSPTPGQGWLEQY
D: TRBD1; V: TRBV5-1; length: 12; size: NA; CDR3: ASSLTGGDSPLH
D: TRBD1; V: TRBV19; length: 12; size: NA; CDR3: ASRAGQGEEKLF
D: NA; V: TRBV14; length: 11; size: NA; CDR3: ASSGGENTEAF
D: NA; V: TRBV7-3; length: 12; size: NA; CDR3: ASSLGPGIQTQY
D: NA; V: TRBV7-3; length: 11; size: NA; CDR3: ASSLTSSETQY
D: NA; V: TRBV27; length: 12; size: NA; CDR3: ASSAGRAGNTIY
D: TRBD1; V: TRBV19; length: 12; size: NA; CDR3: ASSTGTGSYEQY
D: NA; V: TRBV5-4; length: 14; size: NA; CDR3: ASSLVSTGAYNEQF
D: TRBD2; V: TRBV5-5; length: 12; size: NA; CDR3: ASSLLLAEETQY
D: NA; V: TRBV6-5; length: 12; size: NA; CDR3: ASSRGAKGTEAF
D: TRBD2; V: TRBV9; length: 12; size: NA; CDR3: ASSPLGEGNIQY
D: TRBD1; V: TRBV5-5; length: 12; size: NA; CDR3: ASSLEGGIAEAF
D: TRBD1; V: TRBV7-7; length: 15; size: NA; CDR3: ASSLGLGQGAPRTQY
D: TRBD2; V: TRBV18; length: 17; size: NA; CDR3: ASSPPVGGGLDSYNEQF
D: NA; V: TRBV6-5; length: 13; size: NA; CDR3: ASSQGGYSGNTIY
D: TRBD1; V: TRBV5-4; length: 12; size: NA; CDR3: ASSLKGQIYGYT
D: NA; V: TRBV6-5; length: 9; size: NA; CDR3: ASSYPGLLT
D: NA; V: TRBV5-4; length: 14; size: once; CDR3: ASSFSGGGEYNEQF